Each of the 27 T cell receptor beta chains below was sequenced from the same sample in a study of regulatory T cells in long-lasting Graves disease. Indicated time point: persistent/refractory GD, antithyroid drugs over 5 years with positive TRAb. RNA from PBMCs was the source of the TCR library. Arm-PCR of CDR3 regions and iRepertoire HTBI primers were used to build TCR beta libraries. In TCRdb, the multiplex PCR reads were re-called with MiXCR into one record per CDR3 protein. The repertoire holds approximately 400,000 distinct CDR3 sequences, with 20% to 30% as singletons. The source was peripheral blood mononuclear cells (PBMCs), collected when the disease was refractory, from a patient treated with antithyroid drugs. Source of these receptors: a female donor with Graves disease.

This clonotype was counted at least ten times. V and J are TRBV3-1 and TRBJ2-4; TRBD2 is a possible D gene (5 bases). Germline loops: CDR1 LGHDT, CDR2 YNNKEL (reference sequence). This CDR3 spans 13 amino acids. The V end lost 6 bases, the J end lost 8 bases, and 14 bases lay between the germline ends. CDR3 protein: CASRQTGNDIQYF. Written as DNA, the CDR3 is TGTGCCAGCAGACAGACCGGGAACGACATTCAGTACTTC.

This clonotype was detected ten times or more. J is TRBJ2-5 and V is TRBV15, with D possibly matching TRBD2 (6 bases). The CDR3 spans 14 residues. Germline V gene data show CDR1 as LNHNV and CDR2 as YYDKDF (reference sequence). With 4 bases removed from V and 5 bases from J, the gap between germline ends came to 14 bases. This chain's CDR3 is CATSTETRGETQYF. CDR3 in DNA: TGTGCCACCAGCACCGAGACTAGAGGGGAGACCCAGTACTTC.

Turning to this clonotype: A read error is the likely source, as a far larger clone sits one nucleotide away. V usage is TRBV27 and J usage is TRBJ2-7; possibly TRBD1 for D (6 bases). The CDR3 spans 12 residues. Germline CDR1 and CDR2: MNHEY and SMNVEV (reference sequence). The CDR3 nucleotides are TGTACCAGCAGGGGAGAGGGGTACGAGCAGTACTTC. Its protein is CTSRGEGYEQYF.

Note on this clonotype: Since a much larger clone is just one base distant, this may be a read error. J is TRBJ1-1 and V is TRBV10-3; the D is unclear. In germline, CDR1 is ENHRY, CDR2 SYGVKD. The CDR3 has 14 amino acids. The germline V and J ends were trimmed by 5 bases and 6 bases, with 16 bases remaining between them. The CDR3 protein is CAISYEIGRPEAFF. In DNA form, the CDR3 reads TGTGCCATCAGTTACGAAATCGGGAGGCCTGAAGCTTTCTTT.

This clonotype was seen only a few times. The V and J genes are TRBV2 and TRBJ1-5; no firm D call. The V gene lost 6 bases and the J gene lost 0 bases, with 12 bases spanning the gap. The CDR3 covers 15 residues. Per germline, CDR1 SNHLY and CDR2 FYNNEI. In DNA form, the CDR3 reads TGTGCCAGCAGGCCGCGAAGGGATAGCAATCAGCCCCAGCATTTT. It encodes CASRPRRDSNQPQHF.

J is TRBJ2-2 and V is TRBV4-1, with 7 nucleotides matching TRBD1. CDR1 and CDR2 from the germline V gene are MGHRA and YSYEKL. The CDR3 is made up of 17 amino acids. The trim removed 5 bases at V and 6 bases at J, leaving 15 bases unmatched. The chain's CDR3 is CASSSRRQGRGAGELFF. The CDR3 DNA follows: TGCGCCAGCAGCTCACGTCGACAGGGAAGAGGCGCCGGGGAGCTGTTTTTT.

The rearrangement links TRBV7-2 to TRBJ2-1; D is perhaps TRBD1 or TRBD2 (5 bases each). Germline assignment: CDR1 SGHTA and CDR2 FQGNSA. Trimming took off 1 base at V and 9 bases at J, with 19 bases between the two ends. The CDR3 has 16 residues. The CDR3 here is CASSLVPRGGVGEQFF. CDR3 nucleotide sequence: TGTGCCAGCAGCTTAGTCCCACGGGGCGGTGTAGGTGAGCAGTTCTTC. The variable domain in full, with the rest retrieved from reference TRBV7-2 and TRBJ2-1, is GAGVSQSPSNKVTEKGKDVELRCDPISGHTALYWYRQSLGQGLEFLIYFQGNSAPDKSGLPSDRFSAERTGGSVSTLTIQRTQQEDSAVYLCASSLVPRGGVGEQFFGPGTRLTVL.

This clonotype was counted many times. The chain uses TRBV12-3 or TRBV12-4 and TRBJ2-5; the match to TRBD2 covers 7 bases. The CDR3 covers 14 residues. V lost 7 bases and J lost 5; bases outside the gene matches: 10. The CDR3 sequence is CASTRRLAGETQYF. As DNA, the CDR3 is TGTGCCAGCACCCGCAGACTAGCCGGGGAGACCCAGTACTTC.

This clonotype came up many times. The genes are TRBV6-1 and TRBJ2-7; tentatively, D is TRBD1 (6 bases). The CDR3 has 14 amino acids. The germline gives CDR1 MNHNS, CDR2 SASEGT. The germline V and J ends were trimmed by 4 bases and 3 bases, with 13 bases remaining between them. In nucleotides, the CDR3 is TGTGCCAGCAGTGGGAGTCGGACAGTCTACGAGCAGTACTTC. Its translation is CASSGSRTVYEQYF.

This chain uses TRBV27 with TRBJ2-7; 7 bases fit TRBD1. The CDR3 is 15 residues long. V lost 2 bases to trimming and J lost 2 bases; unmatched junction nucleotides: 6. Germline V lookup: CDR1 MNHEY, CDR2 SMNVEV (reference sequence). This chain's CDR3 is CASSLRQGVPYEQYF. CDR3 DNA sequence: TGTGCCAGCAGTTTAAGACAGGGCGTTCCCTACGAGCAGTACTTC.

The chain uses TRBV2 and TRBJ2-3; D call uncertain. Germline V gene lookup returns CDR1 SNHLY and CDR2 FYNNEI. This CDR3 spans 14 amino acids. V lost 0 bases and J lost 1, with 5 bases in between. CDR3: CASSEAAGTDTQYF. In DNA form, the CDR3 reads TGTGCCAGCAGTGAAGCAGCCGGCACAGATACGCAGTATTTT.

The chain has TRBV10-1 and TRBJ1-4; D gene ambiguous. V gave up 6 bases and J gave up 8 bases, with 10 bases separating them. The length of the CDR3 is 12 residues. Germline V CDR1 and CDR2: WNHNN, SYGVQD (reference sequence). This CDR3 reads CASRREVEKLFF. In nucleotides, the CDR3 is TGCGCCAGCAGGAGGGAGGTGGAAAAACTGTTTTTT.

This clonotype was counted at least ten times. J is TRBJ1-2 and V is TRBV2; a possible D gene is TRBD1 (5 bases). CDR3 length equals 15 residues. V dropped 2 bases and J dropped 4 bases, with 14 bases sitting between them. Germline V lookup: CDR1 SNHLY, CDR2 FYNNEI. CDR3 DNA: TGTGCCAGCAGTGAAAGCTGGGGCGATGTCTATGGCTACACCTTC. Residues: CASSESWGDVYGYTF.

The CDR3 coding sequence is TGCAGCGTCCCCCCCGGGACCAATGAGCAGTTCTTC. It yields the protein CSVPPGTNEQFF. The chain uses TRBV29-1 and TRBJ2-1; possibly TRBD1 or TRBD2 for D (5 bases each). This CDR3 spans 12 amino acids. V lost 6 bases to trimming and J lost 6 bases, with 12 bases between them. Per germline, CDR1 SQVTM and CDR2 ANQGSEA.

The rearrangement uses TRBV28 and TRBJ2-7; D may be TRBD1 or TRBD2 (5 bases each). The CDR3 sequence is 16 residues long. From germline, CDR1 is MDHEN and CDR2 SYDVKM. Trimming took off 4 bases at V and 0 bases at J, with 16 bases between the two ends. The CDR3 DNA is TGTGCCAGCAGTTCCACCGGGACGCCTAGCTCCTACGAGCAGTACTTC. It yields the protein CASSSTGTPSSYEQYF. Full variable domain (rest looked up from reference TRBV28 and TRBJ2-7): DVKVTQSSRYLVKRTGEKVFLECVQDMDHENMFWYRQDPGLGLRLIYFSYDVKMKEKGDIPEGYSVSREKKERFSLILESASTNQTSMYLCASSSTGTPSSYEQYFGPGTRLTVT.

In regard to this clonotype: This may be a read error: a much more frequent sequence differs by one nucleotide. The chain combines TRBV2 with TRBJ2-2, with 10 bases matching TRBD1. V shed 6 bases, J shed 9 bases, and the junction held 7 bases outside the gene matches. Germline CDR1 reads SNHLY; CDR2 reads FYNNEI. The CDR3 spans 14 residues. The CDR3, as DNA: TGTGCCAGCAGCCGACAGGGGGCGGACAGGGAGCTGTTTTTT. Translated, it gives CASSRQGADRELFF.

This clonotype has only a few counts. The chain has TRBV4-1 and TRBJ1-5; D is undetermined. The length of the CDR3 is 16 residues. Germline lookup yields CDR1 MGHRA and CDR2 YSYEKL. V was pared by 2 bases and J by 0 bases, with 11 bases between. The CDR3 sequence is CASSQRVADSNQPQHF. CDR3 nucleotide sequence: TGCGCCAGCAGCCAACGCGTGGCAGATAGCAATCAGCCCCAGCATTTT.

This clonotype was observed many times. The chain couples TRBV7-2 to TRBJ2-6; no clear D. V was cut by 5 bases and J by 6 bases, with 17 bases left in between. Germline V CDR1 and CDR2: SGHTA, FQGNSA. The CDR3 is 16 amino acids. CDR3 bases: TGTGCCAGCAGCCGGAGTGCCCGGTTAGAGGCCAACGTCCTGACTTTC. Amino acids: CASSRSARLEANVLTF. Combining the CDR3 with reference TRBV7-2 and TRBJ2-6 gives the whole variable domain GAGVSQSPSNKVTEKGKDVELRCDPISGHTALYWYRQSLGQGLEFLIYFQGNSAPDKSGLPSDRFSAERTGGSVSTLTIQRTQQEDSAVYLCASSRSARLEANVLTFGAGSRLTVL.

This clonotype was recorded at least ten times. The genes are TRBV5-1 and TRBJ1-6; D remains ambiguous. The CDR3 is 12 amino acids. The ends were cut back, 3 bases at V and 7 bases at J, with 5 bases in the middle. Germline CDR1 reads SGHRS; CDR2 reads YFSETQ. The CDR3 DNA follows: TGCGCCAGCAGCTCGATAAATTCACCCCTCCACTTT. Translating gives CASSSINSPLHF.

This clonotype was detected ten times or more. The chain couples TRBV15 to TRBJ2-7, with 7 nucleotides matching TRBD1. With 1 base clipped from V and 3 bases from J, the junction kept 6 bases outside the gene matches. Germline V gives CDR1 LNHNV, CDR2 YYDKDF (reference sequence). This CDR3 is built from 15 residues. The chain's CDR3 is CATSRARGGNYEQYF. In nucleotides, the CDR3 is TGTGCCACCAGCAGAGCACGAGGGGGCAACTACGAGCAGTACTTC.

This clonotype was found a few times. The chain is built from TRBV18 and TRBJ2-7, with unresolved D. Trimming took off 2 bases at V and 1 base at J, with 9 bases between the two ends. Germline lookup yields CDR1 KGHSH and CDR2 LQKENI. The CDR3 length is 14 residues. The CDR3 coding sequence is TGTGCCAGCTCACCAGAAGACGGATCCTACGAGCAGTACTTC. Translated, it gives CASSPEDGSYEQYF.

As for this clonotype: This may be a read error, as it is one base from a much larger clone. This chain uses TRBV28 with TRBJ1-2, with D unresolved. Germline lookup yields CDR1 MDHEN and CDR2 SYDVKM. Trimming stripped 11 bases from V and 1 base from J, with 11 bases between. This CDR3 has 12 residues. The CDR3 loop is CAGTSNNYGYTF. The CDR3 region has the DNA TGTGCCGGCACGTCTAATAACTATGGCTACACCTTC.

This clonotype was observed a handful of times. CDR3 residues: CASSQGTSGNTGELFF. In DNA form, the CDR3 reads TGTGCCAGCAGCCAAGGGACTAGCGGGAACACCGGGGAGCTGTTTTTT. V is TRBV3-1 and J is TRBJ2-2; 10 bases are a match to TRBD2. This CDR3 contains 16 residues. From germline, CDR1 is LGHDT and CDR2 YNNKEL (reference sequence). The V gene end was trimmed by 1 base and the J gene end by 1 base; junction bases not matched to a gene: 0.

This chain links TRBV20-1 with TRBJ2-5; D not certain. Germline V gives CDR1 DFQATT, CDR2 SNEGSKA (reference sequence). The CDR3 runs 16 residues. The V gene lost 6 bases and the J gene lost 0 bases, with 20 bases spanning the gap. This CDR3 is CSAHTFSPQYQETQYF. The CDR3 DNA reads TGCAGTGCCCATACATTTAGCCCTCAGTACCAAGAGACCCAGTACTTC.

V and J are TRBV5-1 and TRBJ2-2; D remains unclear. The V and J ends lost 0 bases and 4 bases respectively, with 7 bases between them. The CDR3 spans 14 residues. Per germline, CDR1 SGHRS and CDR2 YFSETQ. The DNA for the CDR3 is TGCGCCAGCAGCTTGGGGCTGATCACCGGGGAGCTGTTTTTT. It is translated as CASSLGLITGELFF. The full variable domain, with the rest looked up from reference TRBV5-1 and TRBJ2-2, is KAGVTQTPRYLIKTRGQQVTLSCSPISGHRSVSWYQQTPGQGLQFLFEYFSETQRNKGNFPGRFSGRQFSNSRSEMNVSTLELGDSALYLCASSLGLITGELFFGEGSRLTVL.

This clonotype was found a few times. The V and J genes are TRBV6-5 and TRBJ2-4, with 7 bases fitting TRBD2. Trimming took 4 bases from V and 4 from J; bases not matched to a gene: 13. Germline lookup yields CDR1 MNHEY and CDR2 SVGAGI. This CDR3 is 17 amino acids long. The CDR3 region is CASSLNTGLVIKNIQYF. CDR3 DNA sequence: TGTGCCAGCAGTTTGAACACCGGACTAGTAATTAAAAACATTCAGTACTTC.

The chain combines TRBV27 with TRBJ2-2; perhaps TRBD2 as D (6 bases). V was trimmed by 3 bases and J by 2 bases, leaving 10 bases between them. This CDR3 is built from 15 residues. The germline gives CDR1 MNHEY, CDR2 SMNVEV (reference sequence). CDR3 DNA sequence: TGTGCCAGCAGTTTCTCGGGGGTCAACACCGGGGAGCTGTTTTTT. Its protein is CASSFSGVNTGELFF.